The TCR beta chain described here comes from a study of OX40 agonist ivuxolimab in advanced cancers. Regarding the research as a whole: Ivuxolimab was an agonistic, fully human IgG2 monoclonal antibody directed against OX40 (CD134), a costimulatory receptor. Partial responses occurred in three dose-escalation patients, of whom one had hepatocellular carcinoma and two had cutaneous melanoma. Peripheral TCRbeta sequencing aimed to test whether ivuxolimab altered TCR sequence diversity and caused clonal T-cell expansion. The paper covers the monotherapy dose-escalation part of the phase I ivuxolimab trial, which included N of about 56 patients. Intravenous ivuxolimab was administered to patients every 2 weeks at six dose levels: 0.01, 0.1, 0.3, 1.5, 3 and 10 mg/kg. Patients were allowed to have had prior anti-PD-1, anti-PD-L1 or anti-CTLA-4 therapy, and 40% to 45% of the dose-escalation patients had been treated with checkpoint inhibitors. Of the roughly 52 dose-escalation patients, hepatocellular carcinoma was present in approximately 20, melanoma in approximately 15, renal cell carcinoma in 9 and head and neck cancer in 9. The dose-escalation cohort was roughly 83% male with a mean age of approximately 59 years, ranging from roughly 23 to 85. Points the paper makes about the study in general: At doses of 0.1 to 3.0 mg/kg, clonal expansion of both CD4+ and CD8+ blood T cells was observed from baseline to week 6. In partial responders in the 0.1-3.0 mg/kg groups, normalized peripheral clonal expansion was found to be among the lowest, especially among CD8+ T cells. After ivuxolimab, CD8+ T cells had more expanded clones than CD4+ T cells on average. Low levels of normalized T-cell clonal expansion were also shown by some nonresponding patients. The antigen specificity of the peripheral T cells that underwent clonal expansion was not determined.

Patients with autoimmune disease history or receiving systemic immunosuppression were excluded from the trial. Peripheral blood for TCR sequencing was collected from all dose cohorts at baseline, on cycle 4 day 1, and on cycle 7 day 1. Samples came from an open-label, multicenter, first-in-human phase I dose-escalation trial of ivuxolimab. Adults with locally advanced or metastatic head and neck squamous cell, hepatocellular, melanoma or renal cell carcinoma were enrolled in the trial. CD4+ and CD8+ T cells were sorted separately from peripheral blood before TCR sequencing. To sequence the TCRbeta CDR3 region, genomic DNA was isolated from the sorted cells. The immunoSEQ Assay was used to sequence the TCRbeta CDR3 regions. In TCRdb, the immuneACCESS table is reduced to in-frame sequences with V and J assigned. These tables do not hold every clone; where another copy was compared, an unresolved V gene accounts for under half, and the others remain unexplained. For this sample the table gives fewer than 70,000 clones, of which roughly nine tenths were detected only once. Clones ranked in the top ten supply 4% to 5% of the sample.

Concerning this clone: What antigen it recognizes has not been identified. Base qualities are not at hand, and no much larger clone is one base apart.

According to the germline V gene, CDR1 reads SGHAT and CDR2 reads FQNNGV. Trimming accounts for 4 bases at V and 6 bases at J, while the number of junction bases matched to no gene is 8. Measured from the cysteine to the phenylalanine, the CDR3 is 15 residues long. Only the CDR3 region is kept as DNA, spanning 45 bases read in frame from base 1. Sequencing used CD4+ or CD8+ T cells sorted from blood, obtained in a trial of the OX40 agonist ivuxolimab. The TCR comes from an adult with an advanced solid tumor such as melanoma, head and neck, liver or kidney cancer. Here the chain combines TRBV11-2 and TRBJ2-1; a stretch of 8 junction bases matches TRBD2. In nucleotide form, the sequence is TGTGCCAGCAGCTCGGGACTAGGTTTCGGCAATGAGCAGTTCTTC. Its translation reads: CASSSGLGFGNEQFF.